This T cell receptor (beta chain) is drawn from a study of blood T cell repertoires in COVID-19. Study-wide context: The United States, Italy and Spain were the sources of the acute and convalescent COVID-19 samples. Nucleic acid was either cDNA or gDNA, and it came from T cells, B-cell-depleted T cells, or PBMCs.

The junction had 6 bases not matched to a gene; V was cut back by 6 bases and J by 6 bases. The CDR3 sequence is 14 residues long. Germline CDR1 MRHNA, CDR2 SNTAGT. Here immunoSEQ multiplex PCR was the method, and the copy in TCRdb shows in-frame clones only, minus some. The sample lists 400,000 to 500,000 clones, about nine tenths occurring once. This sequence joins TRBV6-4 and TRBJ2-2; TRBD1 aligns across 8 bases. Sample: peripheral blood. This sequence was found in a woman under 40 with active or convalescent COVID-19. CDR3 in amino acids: CASSGTGVAGELFF. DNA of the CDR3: TGTGCCAGCAGCGGGACAGGTGTTGCCGGGGAGCTGTTTTTT.